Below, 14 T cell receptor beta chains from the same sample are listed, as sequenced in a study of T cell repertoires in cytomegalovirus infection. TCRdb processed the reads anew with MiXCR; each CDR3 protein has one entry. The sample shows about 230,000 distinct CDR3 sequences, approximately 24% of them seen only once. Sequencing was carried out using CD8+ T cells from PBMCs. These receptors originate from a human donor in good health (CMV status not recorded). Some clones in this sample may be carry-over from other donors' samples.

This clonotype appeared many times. CDR3 in DNA: TGTGCCAGTTCCCGGACAGGGGGCGTCTATGGCTACACCTTC. Encoded protein: CASSRTGGVYGYTF. This chain connects TRBV19 to TRBJ1-2, with 11 bases aligning to TRBD1. The CDR3 contains 14 residues. J lost 4 bases, V lost 8 bases, and 6 bases had no gene match. Germline V gene sequence: CDR1 LNHDA, CDR2 SQIVND (reference sequence).

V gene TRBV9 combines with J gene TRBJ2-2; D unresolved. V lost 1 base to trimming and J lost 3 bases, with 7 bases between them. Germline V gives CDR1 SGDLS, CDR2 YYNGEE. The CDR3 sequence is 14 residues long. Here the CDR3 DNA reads TGTGCCAGCAGCGTACAAGGTGACACCGGGGAGCTGTTTTTT. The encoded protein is CASSVQGDTGELFF.

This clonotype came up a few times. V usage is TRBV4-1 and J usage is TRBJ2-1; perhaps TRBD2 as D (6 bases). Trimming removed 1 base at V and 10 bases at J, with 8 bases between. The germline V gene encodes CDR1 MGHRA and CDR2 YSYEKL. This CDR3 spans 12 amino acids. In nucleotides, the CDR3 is TGCGCCAGCAGCCAAGGGCTAGCGGAGCAGTTCTTC. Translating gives CASSQGLAEQFF.

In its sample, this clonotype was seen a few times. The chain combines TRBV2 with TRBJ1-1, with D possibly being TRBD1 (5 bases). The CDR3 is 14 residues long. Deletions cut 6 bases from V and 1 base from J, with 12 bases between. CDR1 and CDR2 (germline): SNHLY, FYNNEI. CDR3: CASSPGRGNTEAFF. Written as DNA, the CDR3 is TGTGCCAGCAGCCCGGGACGGGGGAACACTGAAGCTTTCTTT.

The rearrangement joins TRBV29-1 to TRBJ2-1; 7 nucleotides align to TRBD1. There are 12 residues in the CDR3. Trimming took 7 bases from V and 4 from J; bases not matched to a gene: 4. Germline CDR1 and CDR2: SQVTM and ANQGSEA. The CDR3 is CSAGQEYNEQFF. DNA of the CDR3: TGCAGCGCAGGACAGGAATACAATGAGCAGTTCTTC.

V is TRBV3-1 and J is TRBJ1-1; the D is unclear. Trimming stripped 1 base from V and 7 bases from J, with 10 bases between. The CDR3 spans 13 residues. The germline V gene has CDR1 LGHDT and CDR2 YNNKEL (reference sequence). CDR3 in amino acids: CASSQGVSVEAFF. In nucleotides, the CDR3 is TGTGCCAGCAGCCAAGGGGTCTCAGTTGAAGCTTTCTTT.

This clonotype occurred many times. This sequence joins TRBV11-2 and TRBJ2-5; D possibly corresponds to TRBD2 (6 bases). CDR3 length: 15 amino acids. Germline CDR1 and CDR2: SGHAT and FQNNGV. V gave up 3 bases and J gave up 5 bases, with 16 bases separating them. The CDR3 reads CASSFFRDSQETQYF. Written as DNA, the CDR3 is TGTGCCAGCAGCTTCTTCCGGGACTCGCAGGAGACCCAGTACTTC.

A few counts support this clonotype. CDR3 amino acids: CSARSVAGAYSYEQYF. For the CDR3, the DNA is TGCAGTGCTAGATCGGTAGCGGGGGCCTACTCCTACGAGCAGTACTTC. This rearrangement joins TRBV20-1 to TRBJ2-7; 9 bases agree with TRBD2. The CDR3 consists of 16 residues. After removal of 2 bases from V and 0 bases from J, the junction contained 8 bases not matched to a gene. Germline V CDR1 and CDR2: DFQATT, SNEGSKA (reference sequence).

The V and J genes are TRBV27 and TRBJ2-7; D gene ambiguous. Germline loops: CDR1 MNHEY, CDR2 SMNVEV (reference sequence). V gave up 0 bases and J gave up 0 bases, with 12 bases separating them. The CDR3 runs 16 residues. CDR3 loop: CASSLSFGPLSYEQYF. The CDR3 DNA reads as TGTGCCAGCAGTTTATCCTTCGGTCCCCTCTCCTACGAGCAGTACTTC.

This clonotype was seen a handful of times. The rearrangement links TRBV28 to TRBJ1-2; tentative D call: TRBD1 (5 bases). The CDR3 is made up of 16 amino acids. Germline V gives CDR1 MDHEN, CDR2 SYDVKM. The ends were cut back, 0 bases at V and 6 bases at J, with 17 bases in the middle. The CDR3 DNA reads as TGTGCCAGCAGTTTATGGGGGCGGGGGGTGGCAGATGGCTACACCTTC. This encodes CASSLWGRGVADGYTF.

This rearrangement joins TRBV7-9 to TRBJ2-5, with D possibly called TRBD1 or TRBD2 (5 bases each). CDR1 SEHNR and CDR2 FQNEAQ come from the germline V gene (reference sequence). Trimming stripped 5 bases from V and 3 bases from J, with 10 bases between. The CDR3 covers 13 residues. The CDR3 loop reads CASSPGAKETQYF. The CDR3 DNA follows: TGTGCCAGCAGCCCCGGGGCTAAAGAGACCCAGTACTTC.

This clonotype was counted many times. CDR3 sequence: CASSLTSGGEEQFF. The CDR3, as DNA: TGTGCCAGCAGCTTAACTAGCGGGGGCGAAGAGCAGTTCTTC. This sequence joins TRBV7-9 and TRBJ2-1; 11 bases line up with TRBD2. The V gene's germline CDR1 is SEHNR and CDR2 FQNEAQ (reference sequence). The V gene end was trimmed by 2 bases and the J gene end by 10 bases; junction bases not matched to a gene: 4. CDR3 length: 14 amino acids. The entire variable domain, with the rest obtained from reference TRBV7-9 and TRBJ2-1, is as follows: DTGVSQNPRHKITKRGQNVTFRCDPISEHNRLYWYRQTLGQGPEFLTYFQNEAQLEKSRLLSDRFSAERPKGSFSTLEIQRTEQGDSAMYLCASSLTSGGEEQFFGPGTRLTVL.

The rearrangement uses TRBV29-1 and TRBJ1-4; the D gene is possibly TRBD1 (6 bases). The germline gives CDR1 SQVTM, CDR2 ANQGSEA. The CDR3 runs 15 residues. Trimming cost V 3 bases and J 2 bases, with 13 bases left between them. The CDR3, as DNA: TGCAGCGTTGAGGGCCCCACAGGGACTAATGAAAAACTGTTTTTT. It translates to CSVEGPTGTNEKLFF.

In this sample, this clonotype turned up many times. The DNA of the CDR3 is TGTGCCAGCAGCTTAGAACTGGACGGTTCCTACGAGCAGTACTTC. Translated: CASSLELDGSYEQYF. The chain uses TRBV7-6 and TRBJ2-7; D uncertain. This CDR3 is 15 amino acids long. The V and J ends lost 1 base and 1 base respectively, with 11 bases between them. The germline V gene has CDR1 SGHVS and CDR2 FNYEAQ.